The 18 T cell receptor beta chains presented below share a single source sample, sequenced in a study of blood T cell repertoires in COVID-19. Sequenced by immunoSEQ multiplex PCR; TCRdb stores in-frame clones only, minus some. The table records tens of thousands of clones, around 88% of them present only once. The sequencing sample was made of peripheral blood. These receptors all stem from a woman of 80 years or more with acute or convalescent COVID-19.

CDR3 protein: CASSKTGDVNGELFF. CDR3 sequence (DNA): TGTGCCAGCAGCAAGACAGGGGATGTAAACGGGGAGCTGTTTTTT. The chain uses TRBV5-6 and TRBJ2-2; 8 bases map to TRBD1. V dropped 4 bases and J dropped 7; count of bases not matched to a gene: 9. Germline-derived CDR1 and CDR2 are SGHDT and YYEEEE. The length of the CDR3 is 15 residues.

This chain joins TRBV10-3 and TRBJ1-1; D remains ambiguous. This CDR3 region has 11 residues. The V gene lost 2 bases and the J gene lost 8 bases, with 6 bases spanning the gap. The germline V gene has CDR1 ENHRY and CDR2 SYGVKD. The CDR3 reads CAISEGQEAFF. In nucleotides, the CDR3 is TGTGCCATCAGTGAGGGGCAAGAAGCTTTCTTT.

This chain joins TRBV10-3 and TRBJ1-2; D is unresolved. The V end was cut by 2 bases, the J end by 2 bases, with 6 bases between. The CDR3 has 13 residues. Germline CDR1 and CDR2: ENHRY and SYGVKD. This chain's CDR3 is CAISEEVNYGYTF. Here the CDR3 DNA reads TGTGCCATCAGTGAGGAGGTAAACTATGGCTACACCTTC.

The genes are TRBV6-1 and TRBJ1-5; the D gene is possibly TRBD1 (5 bases). Trimming took 3 bases from V and 6 from J, leaving 12 bases between them. CDR3 length equals 14 residues. Looked up from germline, CDR1 is MNHNS and CDR2 is SASEGT. This chain's CDR3 is CASSEGQTGQPQHF. CDR3 DNA: TGTGCCAGCAGTGAGGGGCAGACGGGTCAGCCCCAGCATTTT.

The V gene is TRBV7-6, the J gene TRBJ2-3, with D tentatively TRBD2 (5 bases). V was trimmed by 5 bases and J by 2 bases, leaving 17 bases between them. Germline V gene data show CDR1 as SGHVS and CDR2 as FNYEAQ. There are 16 residues in the CDR3. The CDR3 here is CASSPRPDGLTDTQYF. Here the CDR3 DNA reads TGTGCCAGCAGCCCCCGCCCCGACGGACTCACAGATACGCAGTATTTT.

The genes are TRBV6-1 and TRBJ1-1; D gene uncertain. CDR1 MNHNS and CDR2 SASEGT come from the germline V gene. The V and J ends lost 3 bases and 3 bases respectively, with 8 bases between them. The CDR3 consists of 13 residues. For the CDR3, the DNA is TGTGCCAGCAGTGACGCGATGGACACTGAAGCTTTCTTT. This encodes CASSDAMDTEAFF.

The chain recombines TRBV11-2 with TRBJ1-2; 8 positions agree with TRBD1. This CDR3 comprises 15 residues. V shed 2 bases and J 4 bases; nucleotides not matched to a gene: 6. Germline V gene lookup returns CDR1 SGHAT and CDR2 FQNNGV. The CDR3 protein is CASSLRTGGGYGYTF. The CDR3 nucleotides read TGTGCCAGCAGCTTAAGAACAGGGGGGGGCTATGGCTACACCTTC.

This clone was counted once. The chain has TRBV7-2 and TRBJ1-2; D unclear. Looked up from germline, CDR1 is SGHTA and CDR2 is FQGNSA. The CDR3 totals 13 residues. Trimming removed 2 bases from V and 8 bases from J, with 12 bases in between. The CDR3 protein is CASSLLGRRGYTF. The CDR3, as DNA: TGTGCCAGCAGCTTACTGGGTCGGCGGGGCTACACCTTC.

The chain is built from TRBV9 and TRBJ2-3; 7 positions match TRBD1. Trimming at V came to 4 bases and at J to 0 bases, leaving 11 bases not matched to a gene. The germline V gene encodes CDR1 SGDLS and CDR2 YYNGEE. The CDR3 length is 17 residues. The CDR3 nucleotides are TGTGCCAGCAGCCCCGGGCGACAGGGAGCTAGCACAGATACGCAGTATTTT. It yields the protein CASSPGRQGASTDTQYF.

A single count supports this clone. The chain couples TRBV10-3 to TRBJ1-2; 7 nucleotides line up with TRBD1. The CDR3 runs to 12 residues. Trimming took 5 bases from V and 8 from J; bases not matched to a gene: 5. The V gene's germline CDR1 is ENHRY and CDR2 SYGVKD. For the CDR3, the DNA is TGTGCCATCAGTTCGCCAGGGGGAGGCTACACCTTC. It translates to CAISSPGGGYTF.

The chain recombines TRBV27 with TRBJ2-3, with D tentatively TRBD1 (6 bases). The V and J ends lost 5 bases and 1 base respectively, with 16 bases between them. The germline CDR1 and CDR2 sequences are MNHEY and SMNVEV (reference sequence). The CDR3 contains 16 residues. The CDR3 DNA sequence: TGTGCCAGCAGTGTACAGGGTTTTAGTGGCACAGATACGCAGTATTTT. This codes for CASSVQGFSGTDTQYF.

The chain has TRBV2 and TRBJ2-5; 10 bases map to TRBD1. The V segment lost 5 bases and the J segment 2 bases; nucleotides outside the gene matches: 2. The CDR3 totals 14 residues. The germline gives CDR1 SNHLY, CDR2 FYNNEI. The CDR3 sequence is CASSPDRGQETQYF. The CDR3 DNA is TGTGCCAGCAGTCCGGACAGGGGGCAAGAGACCCAGTACTTC. Combining the CDR3 with reference TRBV2 and TRBJ2-5 gives the whole variable domain EPEVTQTPSHQVTQMGQEVILRCVPISNHLYFYWYRQILGQKVEFLVSFYNNEISEKSEIFDDQFSVERPDGSNFTLKIRSTKLEDSAMYFCASSPDRGQETQYFGPGTRLLVL.

This chain joins TRBV4-2 and TRBJ1-3; D possibly corresponds to TRBD1 (5 bases). Deletions cut 3 bases from V and 6 bases from J, with 15 bases between. The CDR3 runs to 15 residues. The germline V gene encodes CDR1 LGHNA and CDR2 YNFKEQ. CDR3 amino acids: CASSHLSGWENTIYF. The CDR3 nucleotides are TGTGCCAGCAGCCACCTTTCAGGGTGGGAAAACACCATATATTTT.

The chain has TRBV19 and TRBJ2-2, with 8 nucleotides matching TRBD1. Trimming at V came to 6 bases and at J to 3 bases, leaving 3 bases not matched to a gene. The CDR3 covers 14 residues. Germline lookup yields CDR1 LNHDA and CDR2 SQIVND (reference sequence). The CDR3 reads CASRQGAYTGELFF. The CDR3 DNA is TGTGCCAGTAGGCAGGGGGCTTACACCGGGGAGCTGTTTTTT. Based on the CDR3 plus reference TRBV19 and TRBJ2-2, the full variable domain is DGGITQSPKYLFRKEGQNVTLSCEQNLNHDAMYWYRQDPGQGLRLIYYSQIVNDFQKGDIAEGYSVSREKKESFPLTVTSAQKNPTAFYLCASRQGAYTGELFFGEGSRLTVL.

The chain recombines TRBV10-1 with TRBJ2-1; 9 bases are shared with TRBD2. This CDR3 spans 15 amino acids. Looked up from germline, CDR1 is WNHNN and CDR2 is SYGVQD (reference sequence). The J segment lost 10 bases and the V segment lost 0 bases, leaving 7 bases of the junction unmatched. CDR3 nucleotide sequence: TGCGCCAGCAGTGAGTCTCTAGCGGGATTAAACGAGCAGTTCTTC. Its protein product is CASSESLAGLNEQFF.

The V call is TRBV4-3, the J call TRBJ2-7; D unresolved. Germline CDR1 is LGHNA and CDR2 is YSLEER. The germline V and J ends were trimmed by 2 bases and 3 bases, with 8 bases remaining between them. The CDR3 spans 13 residues. The CDR3 protein is CASSQSPGYEQYF. CDR3 nucleotides: TGCGCCAGCAGCCAATCCCCCGGCTACGAGCAGTACTTC.

V and J are TRBV13 and TRBJ1-2; possibly TRBD1 for D (6 bases). The CDR3 sequence is 15 residues long. The ends were cut back, 5 bases at V and 3 bases at J, with 16 bases in the middle. Germline V gene data show CDR1 as PRHDT and CDR2 as FYEKMQ (reference sequence). CDR3: CASSTRQDLYYGYTF. The CDR3 bases are TGTGCCAGCAGCACCCGACAGGATTTGTACTATGGCTACACCTTC.

The genes are TRBV19 and TRBJ1-5, with 7 bases fitting TRBD1. Germline lookup yields CDR1 LNHDA and CDR2 SQIVND (reference sequence). The CDR3 length is 17 residues. V gave up 3 bases and J gave up 5 bases; unmatched junction bases: 13. CDR3 amino acids: CASSIGSGGTSYQPQHF. DNA for the CDR3: TGTGCCAGTAGTATTGGGTCAGGGGGGACCAGCTATCAGCCCCAGCATTTT.